These T cell receptor beta chains were read from a single sample in a study of blood T cells in healthy people across ages. TCRdb recomputed calls from the 5' RACE reads with MiXCR, one row per CDR3 protein. The data show around 1,900,000 distinct CDR3 sequences, approximately 40% seen once. The sample comprised blood. The receptors derive from a human donor in good health. CDR3s include the opening cysteine and the closing phenylalanine or tryptophan. Fields, in order: clone size, D gene, V gene, J gene, CDR3 DNA, CDR3 protein. The D gene is left open where the match is weak. Clone size, where shown, is once, few, many, or a class for clones that have expanded.

few	.	TRBV6-5	TRBJ1-2	TGTGCCAGCACTTTCAACTTGGTCGATGGCTACACCTTC	CASTFNLVDGYTF
.	.	TRBV4-3	TRBJ1-1	TGCGCCAGCAGCCAAGAGGGGGGGGTGAACACTGAAGCTTTCTTT	CASSQEGGVNTEAFF
.	.	TRBV6-5	TRBJ2-6	TGTGCCAGCAGTTACTCGACAGGTGGAAGCTCTGGGGCCAACGTCCTGACTTTC	CASSYSTGGSSGANVLTF
.	TRBD1	TRBV5-6	TRBJ2-6	TGTGCCAGCAGCATGGGACAGGGGTTTCCACCCCTAAACTCTGGGGCCAACGTCCTGACTTTC	CASSMGQGFPPLNSGANVLTF
.	.	TRBV29-1	TRBJ2-7	TGCAGCGTTGCACAGGCCTCCTACGAGCAGTACTTC	CSVAQASYEQYF
.	.	TRBV2	TRBJ2-1	TGTGCCAGCGGTCTAGGCTCCTGCAATGAGCAGTTCTTC	CASGLGSCNEQFF
.	TRBD2	TRBV27	TRBJ2-5	TGTGCCAGCAGCCCGTTGGGGGGCGGGGGGGAGACCCAGTACTTC	CASSPLGGGGETQYF
.	.	TRBV27	TRBJ2-4	TGTGCCAGCGGATCATCCCGGGACACCCCACGGTTAAGCATTCAGTACTTC	CASGSSRDTPRLSIQYF
.	.	TRBV19	TRBJ2-3	TGTGCCAGTAGTACGGACGTTACGCAGTATTTT	CASSTDVTQYF
few	.	TRBV18	TRBJ1-5	TGTGCCAGCTCACCTTTGGACTGGCAGCCCCAGCATTTT	CASSPLDWQPQHF
few	.	TRBV9	TRBJ1-2	TGTGCCAGCAGCCCCATGGAAGGAGTATCTAACTATGGCTACACCTTC	CASSPMEGVSNYGYTF
.	TRBD2	TRBV12-3/TRBV12-4	TRBJ2-3	TGTGCCAGCAGTTTAGCGCTAAGCGGGGGGCACACAGATACGCAGTATTTT	CASSLALSGGHTDTQYF
.	.	TRBV5-1	TRBJ2-2	TGCGCCAGCAGCGCCCAGCAGGGCCGGGGCACCGGGGAGCTGTTTTTT	CASSAQQGRGTGELFF
.	.	TRBV7-9	TRBJ1-5	TGTGCCAGCAGCTTAGCAGGAGGGACTCAGCCCCAGCATTTT	CASSLAGGTQPQHF
.	.	TRBV5-1	TRBJ2-3	TGCGCCAGCAGCTTGGAAGACCTCACAGATACGCAGTATTTT	CASSLEDLTDTQYF
few	.	TRBV12-3/TRBV12-4	TRBJ1-2	TGTGCCAGCAGTTCTCAAAACAGGTTGCCGGTGGGGGGCTACACCTTC	CASSSQNRLPVGGYTF
.	.	TRBV10-2	TRBJ2-7	TGCGCCAGCAGTGATAGTATCCCCTACGAGCAGTACTTC	CASSDSIPYEQYF
few	.	TRBV14	TRBJ1-2	TGTGCCAGCAGCCGCAAATTCGATTTTGGCTATGGCTACACCTTC	CASSRKFDFGYGYTF
many	TRBD2	TRBV4-1	TRBJ2-7	TGTGCCAGCAGCTTAGAAGCGGGGGGTTCCTACGAGCAGTACTTC	CASSLEAGGSYEQYF
many	.	TRBV20-1	TRBJ2-5	TGCAGTGCCGACGGGACCTCAGAGACCCAGTACTTC	CSADGTSETQYF
few	TRBD2	TRBV3-1	TRBJ2-1	TGTGCCAGCAGCGCTCGGGCTGGGACTAGCGGGGCATACTACAATGAGCAGTTCTTC	CASSARAGTSGAYYNEQFF
.	.	TRBV6-5	TRBJ2-7	TGTGCCAGCAGGTCTGATTGGGCGCGCGGGTACGAGCAGTACTTC	CASRSDWARGYEQYF
.	.	TRBV4-3	TRBJ2-1	TGCGCCAGCAGCCATGGGGCCCAGACAGAGACCTACAATGAGCAGTTCTTC	CASSHGAQTETYNEQFF
.	TRBD1	TRBV12-3/TRBV12-4	TRBJ1-4	TGTGCCAGCAGTCGGGGGAGCAGGGGGAATGAAAAACTGTTTTTT	CASSRGSRGNEKLFF
.	.	TRBV12-3/TRBV12-4	TRBJ2-1	TGTGCCAGCAGTTTAATTGTGTGGCAGGGCGGCTACAATGAGCAGTTCTTC	CASSLIVWQGGYNEQFF
.	TRBD1	TRBV29-1	TRBJ2-7	TGCAACCCGGGACAGGGCCCTTACGAGCAGTACTTC	CNPGQGPYEQYF
.	.	TRBV2	TRBJ2-3	TGTGCCAGCTACGAACGGGCAGATACGCAGTATTTT	CASYERADTQYF
.	.	TRBV14	TRBJ2-6	TGTGCCAGCAGCCCTTGGGGCGGGGCGCGAGGGGCCAACGTCCTGACTTTC	CASSPWGGARGANVLTF
few	.	TRBV10-3	TRBJ2-5	TGTGCCATCAGTGAGTGGGGAGAGACCCAGTACTTC	CAISEWGETQYF
few	TRBD1	TRBV6-6	TRBJ1-2	TGTGCCAGCAGTTACCCGCCGGGACAGGGGGACTATGGCTACACCTTC	CASSYPPGQGDYGYTF
few	TRBD2	TRBV5-8	TRBJ2-5	TGTGCCAGCAGCGACGGGACTAGCGGGGGGCTTGGGGAGACCCAGTACTTC	CASSDGTSGGLGETQYF
few	.	TRBV4-3	TRBJ2-7	TGCGCCAGCAGCCATTCTGGAACAGGGTCGGTCTACGAGCAGTACTTC	CASSHSGTGSVYEQYF
.	TRBD2	TRBV9	TRBJ2-1	TGTGCCAGCAGCGTGGACGGGACTACCAACAATGAGCAGTTCTTC	CASSVDGTTNNEQFF
.	.	TRBV7-3	TRBJ1-4	TGTGCCAGCTTTAGAGGTGCAACTAATGAAAAACTGTTTTTT	CASFRGATNEKLFF
many	TRBD1	TRBV12-3/TRBV12-4	TRBJ1-2	TGCGCCAGCAGCCACCGGGACAGTTATGGCTACACCTTC	CASSHRDSYGYTF
few	.	TRBV6-1	TRBJ2-3	TGTGCCAGCAGTGCCACCTGGACAACTAGCACAGATACGCAGTATTTT	CASSATWTTSTDTQYF
.	.	TRBV5-1	TRBJ1-2	TGCGCCAGCAGCTTCGTCGGGACAAATAACTATGGCTACACCTTC	CASSFVGTNNYGYTF
few	.	TRBV12-3/TRBV12-4	TRBJ2-3	TGTGCCAGCAGTTCTGGCAGGGGCGCAGATACGCAGTATTTT	CASSSGRGADTQYF
.	.	TRBV29-1	TRBJ1-1	TGCAGCGTTGAGGCTAAGAACACTGAAGCTTTCTTT	CSVEAKNTEAFF
.	.	TRBV12-3/TRBV12-4	TRBJ1-2	TGTGCCAGCAGTTTAGAAAGATACTTTGGTCACACCTTC	CASSLERYFGHTF
.	.	TRBV2	TRBJ1-1	TGTGCCAGCAGTGGCCATGCGACATCAGGTGAAGCTTTCTTT	CASSGHATSGEAFF
.	.	TRBV5-8	TRBJ2-2	TGTGCCAGCAGCTTGCCCGTCACAGTGGAGCTGTTTTTT	CASSLPVTVELFF
.	TRBD1	TRBV6-5	TRBJ2-5	TGTGCCAGCAGTTCCGACCCCCTTGGACAGGGCATTCAAGAGACCCGGTACTTC	CASSSDPLGQGIQETRYF
.	.	TRBV27	TRBJ2-3	TGTGCCAGTGGTGTCCGGGATACGCAGTATTTT	CASGVRDTQYF
.	.	TRBV2	TRBJ2-3	TGTGCCAGCAGTGGTCCGGGCCCTAATACGCAGTATTTT	CASSGPGPNTQYF
.	.	TRBV4-3	TRBJ1-5	TGCGCCAGCAGCCAAGATCGCTCAGTTCGTCAGCCCCAGCATTTT	CASSQDRSVRQPQHF
many	.	TRBV12-3/TRBV12-4	TRBJ1-5	TGTGCCAGCAGTCGGACTAATAGCAATCAGCCCCAGCATTTT	CASSRTNSNQPQHF
.	TRBD1	TRBV3-1	TRBJ1-2	TGTGCCAGCAGCCAAGAAGCCAGGGGGCTCGGTTACACCTTC	CASSQEARGLGYTF